The sequence of this T cell receptor (beta chain) was determined in a study of PD-L1 blockade in urothelial cancer. Study-wide context: Males with bladder-origin urothelial cancer made up about 90% of the 29 patients. Blood samples had a median of 141,255 T cells, roughly 76,000 unique TCRs, and clonality more than 0.075.

Each PCR reaction had synthetic TCR analog templates spiked into it. Produced via immunoSEQ multiplex PCR; TCRdb's table is partial and in-frame only. The data show around 110,000 clones, about 89% seen once. The sample's time point: peripheral blood 6 weeks after treatment start. Overall study results and limits: Tumor-associated TCR clones expanded more in blood at 3 weeks in patients with durable benefit.

As regards this clone: Its matching antigen is unknown.

The CDR3 is 11 residues long. Germline values: CDR1 SNHLY, CDR2 FYNNEI. Trimming took off 2 bases at V and 11 bases at J, with 9 bases between the two ends. Sequencing used PBMCs, obtained around atezolizumab (anti-PD-L1) treatment. The source of this sequence is a man in his fifties or sixties with urothelial cancer. This chain connects TRBV2 to TRBJ1-1, with D possibly TRBD1 on 6 matching bases. CDR3: CASSELGGAFF. The CDR3 region has the DNA TGTGCCAGCAGTGAATTAGGGGGTGCTTTCTTT.